Shown below are 19 T cell receptor beta chains from a single sample sequenced in a study of identifying expanded T cells in peripheral blood (dated by TCRdb to about 2019). Libraries were constructed by the immunoSEQ multiplex PCR assay. The clones in this table, taken by TCRdb from immuneACCESS, are in-frame only. Not every clone is retained; where verified, under half of the shortfall comes from an unresolved V gene, and the cause of the rest is unknown. For this sample the table gives about 94,000 clones, of which roughly 90% were detected only once. In total, the top ten clones hold 5.5% to 6% of the sample. The sequencing input was blood. The origin of the receptors is a person between 18 and 69 years old in good health.

This clone appeared a single time. The chain combines TRBV15 with TRBJ1-2; 9 bases are shared with TRBD1. Germline CDR1 LNHNV, CDR2 YYDKDF (reference sequence). The CDR3 has 18 amino acids. J lost 7 bases, V lost 2 bases, and 17 bases had no gene match. The CDR3 protein is CATSRPGQGVIRSFGYTF. The CDR3 nucleotides are TGTGCCACCAGCAGACCGGGACAGGGTGTAATCAGGTCTTTTGGCTACACCTTC.

The chain joins TRBV7-8 to TRBJ1-2; D is perhaps TRBD1 (5 bases). The CDR3 is made up of 13 amino acids. Germline V CDR1 and CDR2: SGHVS, FQNEAQ. The V end was cut by 7 bases, the J end by 4 bases, with 13 bases between. CDR3 in DNA: TGTGCCAGCACAATAGACAGCTCCTATGGCTACACCTTC. It encodes CASTIDSSYGYTF.

The chain has TRBV18 and TRBJ1-1, with 9 bases aligning to TRBD1. V lost 4 bases and J lost 10; bases outside the gene matches: 4. The CDR3 consists of 12 residues. CDR1 is KGHSH, CDR2 LQKENI, per germline. The CDR3 here is CASSQPGQGAFF. The DNA of the CDR3 is TGTGCCAGCTCACAGCCGGGACAGGGAGCTTTCTTT. The whole variable domain, filled in from reference TRBV18 and TRBJ1-1, reads NAGVMQNPRHLVRRRGQEARLRCSPMKGHSHVYWYRQLPEEGLKFMVYLQKENIIDESGMPKERFSAEFPKEGPSILRIQQVVRGDSAAYFCASSQPGQGAFFGQGTRLTVV.

The count of this clone is one. The chain joins TRBV18 to TRBJ2-1; a weak D match, TRBD2 (5 bases). The V gene's germline CDR1 is KGHSH and CDR2 LQKENI. The CDR3 consists of 16 residues. Trimming took off 5 bases at V and 4 bases at J, with 18 bases between the two ends. CDR3: CASSSPGSGTYNEQFF. DNA of the CDR3: TGTGCCAGCTCATCGCCGGGGAGCGGAACGTACAATGAGCAGTTCTTC.

This rearrangement joins TRBV21-1 to TRBJ2-2. TRBV21-1 is marked as a pseudogene. The CDR3 contains 15 residues. DNA of the CDR3: TGTGCCAGCAGCAAACGGACCGGGTCGCCCGGGGAGCTGTTTTTT. Its translation: CASSKRTGSPGELFF.

The gene calls are TRBV7-9 and TRBJ2-1; D is perhaps TRBD2 (6 bases). Trimming cost V 2 bases and J 5 bases, with 13 bases left between them. Germline CDR1 reads SEHNR; CDR2 reads FQNEAQ (reference sequence). CDR3 size: 15 residues. CDR3 in DNA: TGTGCCAGCAGCTTAAAGGTGTCGGGAGACAATGAGCAGTTCTTC. This sequence encodes CASSLKVSGDNEQFF. Full variable domain (missing parts from reference TRBV7-9 and TRBJ2-1): DTGVSQNPRHKITKRGQNVTFRCDPISEHNRLYWYRQTLGQGPEFLTYFQNEAQLEKSRLLSDRFSAERPKGSFSTLEIQRTEQGDSAMYLCASSLKVSGDNEQFFGPGTRLTVL.

The rearrangement uses TRBV11-3 and TRBJ2-1, with D perhaps TRBD2 (6 bases). CDR1 SGHNT and CDR2 YENEEA come from the germline V gene. V gave up 8 bases and J gave up 7 bases, with 15 bases separating them. The CDR3 contains 13 residues. Here the CDR3 reads CASFPAAGNEQFF. In nucleotides, the CDR3 is TGTGCCAGCTTCCCGGCGGCGGGGAATGAGCAGTTCTTC.

The V gene is TRBV14, the J gene TRBJ1-1; weak D call: TRBD1 (5 bases). CDR1 is SGHDN, CDR2 FVKESK, per germline. The CDR3 consists of 15 residues. V lost 2 bases to trimming and J lost 0 bases, with 10 bases between them. The chain's CDR3 is CASSQRQNMNTEAFF. The CDR3 coding sequence is TGTGCCAGCAGCCAAAGACAGAACATGAACACTGAAGCTTTCTTT.

CDR3 sequence: CASTIRADRGNSPLHF. The CDR3 DNA sequence: TGTGCCAGCACCATAAGGGCCGATAGGGGGAATTCACCCCTCCACTTT. The chain joins TRBV7-8 to TRBJ1-6, with a weak D call TRBD1 (6 bases). The V and J ends lost 7 bases and 7 bases respectively, with 20 bases between them. Per germline, CDR1 SGHVS and CDR2 FQNEAQ. This CDR3 contains 16 residues.

The V call is TRBV30, the J call TRBJ2-2; 8 bases are shared with TRBD1. CDR1 and CDR2 from the germline V gene are GTSNPN and SVGIG (reference sequence). V lost 4 bases to trimming and J lost 1 base; unmatched junction nucleotides: 2. CDR3 size: 14 residues. Here the CDR3 reads CAWTGQGNTGELFF. CDR3 nucleotide sequence: TGTGCCTGGACTGGACAGGGGAACACCGGGGAGCTGTTTTTT.

V usage is TRBV18 and J usage is TRBJ2-7; the D is unclear. Germline CDR1 and CDR2: KGHSH and LQKENI. Trimming pared 0 bases from V and 3 bases from J, leaving 9 bases between. This CDR3 region has 14 residues. The CDR3 coding sequence is TGTGCCAGCTCACCACCTTCAATCAACTACGAGCAGTACTTC. Translated, it gives CASSPPSINYEQYF.

V and J are TRBV27 and TRBJ2-1; TRBD2 matches at 7 bases. Germline values: CDR1 MNHEY, CDR2 SMNVEV (reference sequence). V was pared by 0 bases and J by 4 bases, with 6 bases of the junction left unmatched. This CDR3 has 16 amino acids. CDR3 coding DNA: TGTGCCAGCAGTTTATCGTGGCTAGCGGATTACAATGAGCAGTTCTTC. It codes for CASSLSWLADYNEQFF.

CDR3 DNA: TGTGCCAGTAGTAGCGGGGGGGCCAAAAACATTCAGTACTTC. Amino acids: CASSSGGAKNIQYF. The chain has TRBV19 and TRBJ2-4, with 8 bases aligning to TRBD2. The V gene's germline CDR1 is LNHDA and CDR2 SQIVND (reference sequence). V lost 4 bases, J lost 1 base, and 0 bases stayed unmatched. The CDR3 consists of 14 residues.

This clone was counted once. The genes are TRBV9 and TRBJ1-2; 9 bases map to TRBD1. The length of the CDR3 is 14 residues. V lost 5 bases and J lost 3; bases outside the gene matches: 5. Looked up from germline, CDR1 is SGDLS and CDR2 is YYNGEE. The CDR3 here is CASRGTGPDYGYTF. The DNA of the CDR3 is TGTGCCAGCAGGGGGACAGGGCCGGACTATGGCTACACCTTC.

The chain recombines TRBV5-6 with TRBJ2-2; 7 nucleotides agree with TRBD2. This CDR3 is 15 amino acids long. CDR1 is SGHDT and CDR2 is YYEEEE in the germline V gene. J gave up 2 bases and V 3 bases, and 4 bases lay outside the gene matches. CDR3 bases: TGTGCCAGCAGCTGGCGGGGGTTAAACACCGGGGAGCTGTTTTTT. Translation: CASSWRGLNTGELFF.

The chain carries TRBV28 and TRBJ1-5; tentative D call: TRBD1 (5 bases). This CDR3 region has 14 residues. CDR1 MDHEN and CDR2 SYDVKM come from the germline V gene. Trimming took 5 bases from V and 0 from J, leaving 8 bases between them. In DNA, the CDR3 is TGTGCCAGCAGTCGACAGTATAGCAATCAGCCCCAGCATTTT. It translates to CASSRQYSNQPQHF. Drawing the rest from reference TRBV28 and TRBJ1-5, the complete variable domain is DVKVTQSSRYLVKRTGEKVFLECVQDMDHENMFWYRQDPGLGLRLIYFSYDVKMKEKGDIPEGYSVSREKKERFSLILESASTNQTSMYLCASSRQYSNQPQHFGDGTRLSIL.

The V gene is TRBV30, the J gene TRBJ1-6; D is unclear. Looked up from germline, CDR1 is GTSNPN and CDR2 is SVGIG (reference sequence). The CDR3 has 14 amino acids. The V gene lost 3 bases and the J gene lost 6 bases, with 12 bases spanning the gap. DNA of the CDR3: TGTGCCTGGAGATTTTTGGACTTTAATTCACCCCTCCACTTT. Protein sequence: CAWRFLDFNSPLHF.

The sample holds one count of this clone. The J gene is TRBJ2-7, the V gene TRBV10-2; D possibly corresponds to TRBD1 (6 bases). Germline V gene sequence: CDR1 WSHSY, CDR2 SAAADI. V lost 4 bases, J lost 5 bases, and 9 bases lay in between. This CDR3 region has 12 residues. The CDR3 here is CASSGQGHEQYF. The CDR3 nucleotides read TGCGCCAGCAGTGGCCAGGGGCACGAGCAGTACTTC.

The rearrangement joins TRBV30 to TRBJ1-5; 11 bases agree with TRBD1. V lost 0 bases and J lost 6; bases outside the gene matches: 10. The CDR3 spans 17 residues. CDR1 is GTSNPN, CDR2 SVGIG, per germline (reference sequence). CDR3 coding DNA: TGTGCCTGGAGTGTGGACAGGGGGCAGTGGGGTGGTCAGCCCCAGCATTTT. Protein product: CAWSVDRGQWGGQPQHF.